This is a list of T cell receptor beta chains from one sample in a study of OX40 agonist ivuxolimab in advanced cancers. Profiled with immunoSEQ multiplex PCR; TCRdb holds only in-frame clones, not every one. Among 85,000 or so clones listed, 65% to 90% were seen once. This sample comprised CD4+ or CD8+ T cells sorted from blood, obtained in a trial of the OX40 agonist ivuxolimab. These receptors were collected from an adult with an advanced solid tumor such as melanoma, head and neck, liver or kidney cancer. The conserved cysteine and the conserved F or W are not part of the CDR3 here.

J gene | V gene | CDR3 protein
TRBJ1-4 | TRBV4-3 | ASSQAQHQATNEKLF
TRBJ1-4 | TRBV25-1 | ASSGQGYEKLF
TRBJ1-2 | TRBV30 | AWSVLLFYT
TRBJ2-7 | TRBV25-1 | ASSANQASAYEQY
TRBJ2-5 | TRBV11-2 | ASSLAGIYETQY
TRBJ1-4 | TRBV6-5 | ASSYDGQGGNEKLF
TRBJ2-1 | TRBV11-2 | ASSTTGRSYNEQF
TRBJ2-3 | TRBV2 | ASSETGQGNTDTQY
TRBJ2-7 | TRBV2 | ASSEVRTGGTEQY
TRBJ2-5 | TRBV10-2 | ASSSGVGETQY
TRBJ1-2 | TRBV6-1 | ASSEKYVRPNYGYT
TRBJ1-1 | TRBV5-6 | ASSRPVGVAF
TRBJ2-7 | TRBV10-2 | ASCTPDRGYEQY
TRBJ2-5 | TRBV5-1 | ASHVSQETQY
TRBJ1-6 | TRBV14 | ASSQGRSSYNSPLH
TRBJ2-7 | TRBV30 | AWSGGGAYEQY